This is a list of T cell receptor beta chains from one sample in a study of OX40 agonist ivuxolimab in advanced cancers. The protocol was immunoSEQ multiplex PCR, while the TCRdb copy is restricted to in-frame clones and leaves out a portion. The sample yields 60,000 to 85,000 clones, roughly nine tenths seen once. The input for sequencing was CD4+ or CD8+ T cells sorted from blood, taken in a trial of the OX40 agonist ivuxolimab. The receptors were gathered from an adult with an advanced solid tumor such as melanoma, head and neck, liver or kidney cancer. Both conserved end residues are trimmed from each CDR3.

TRBV6-1,ASSEVRGTEAF
TRBV7-9,ASSHPVGGSISYEQY
TRBV28,ASSFAGGAGEQY
TRBV5-6,ASSFLRNTEAF
TRBV4-1,ASSHPVKGPYEQY
TRBV5-4,ASSSGGQVLSYEQY
TRBV6-5,ASSYQGSTAYEQY
TRBV5-1,ASSLRPFDSFYEQY
TRBV5-1,ASSPEAMSSYNEQF
TRBV27,ASSRSGDRETQY
TRBV9,ASSGQPGANVLT
TRBV6-5,ASSYRERYEQY
TRBV6-5,ASSPSAGGAQPQH
TRBV9,ASSARGAVGETQY
TRBV30,AWGPGDWRTDTQY
TRBV5-1,ASSLVQGGGGNTIY
TRBV18,ASSPLVNSEQY
TRBV5-1,ASSLAGKDTEAF
TRBV30,AWSALVNTEAF
TRBV5-1,ASSLLGQGQETQY
TRBV5-8,ASSLDRGLPYEQY
TRBV5-1,ASSLDGYNQPQH
TRBV5-1,ASSLDRGPGYT
TRBV19,ASSRQKNQPQH
TRBV4-1,ASSQYGQSSTNEKLF
TRBV4-1,ASSQEANTDTQY
TRBV5-1,ASNHGEVLGEQY
TRBV28,ASSPYRGLD
TRBV29-1,SVGTSGSREQY
TRBV29-1,SVGREMFNEQF
TRBV9,ASSPHVGSDTEAF
TRBV5-1,ASSYRDRGEKLF
TRBV2,ASGREQGGNQPQH
TRBV2,ASIAGISYEQY
TRBV14,ASSSQGQGEAF
TRBV5-6,ASSLFLAALTDTQY
TRBV11-2,ASSLTGGGEKLF
TRBV2,ASSEVGTGTQY
TRBV4-1,ASSQRDSTFSSSGNTIY
TRBV18,ASSPPVWQETQY
TRBV7-9,ASSRGVSYEQY
TRBV19,ASSRLQFSPSYEQY
TRBV25-1,ASSVSGTGGNEQF
TRBV11-2,ASSSTVGVGETQY